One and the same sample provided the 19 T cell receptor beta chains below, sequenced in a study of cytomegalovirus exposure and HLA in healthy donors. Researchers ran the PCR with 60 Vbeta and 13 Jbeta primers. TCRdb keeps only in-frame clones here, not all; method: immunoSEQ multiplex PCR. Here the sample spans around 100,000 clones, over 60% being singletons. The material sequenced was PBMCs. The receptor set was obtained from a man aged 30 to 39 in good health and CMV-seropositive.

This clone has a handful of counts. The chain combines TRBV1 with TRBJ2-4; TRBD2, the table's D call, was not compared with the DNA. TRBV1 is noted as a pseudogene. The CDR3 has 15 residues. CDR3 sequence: CTSSQGSGGANIQYF. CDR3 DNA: TGCACCAGCAGCCAAGGTAGCGGGGGGGCAAACATTCAGTACTTC.

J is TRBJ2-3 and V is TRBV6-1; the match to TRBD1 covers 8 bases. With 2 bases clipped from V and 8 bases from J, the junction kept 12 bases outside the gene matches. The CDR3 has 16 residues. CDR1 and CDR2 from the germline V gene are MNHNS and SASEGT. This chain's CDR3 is CASSEYVDVDRGTQYF. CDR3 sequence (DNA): TGTGCCAGCAGTGAATATGTAGACGTAGACAGGGGTACGCAGTATTTT.

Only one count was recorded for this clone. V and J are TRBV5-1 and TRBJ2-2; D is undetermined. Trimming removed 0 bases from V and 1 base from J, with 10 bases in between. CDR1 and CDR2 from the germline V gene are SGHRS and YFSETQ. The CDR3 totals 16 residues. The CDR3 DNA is TGCGCCAGCAGCTTGGTGTGGTCAGAGAACACCGGGGAGCTGTTTTTT. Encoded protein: CASSLVWSENTGELFF.

CDR3 amino acids: CASHQGAFGELFF. CDR3 DNA: TGTGCCTCACACCAGGGGGCGTTCGGGGAGCTGTTTTTT. The chain links TRBV18 to TRBJ2-2, with TRBD1 identical over 8 bases. Germline V gives CDR1 KGHSH, CDR2 LQKENI. This CDR3 spans 13 amino acids. Germline trimming cut 11 bases from V and 7 bases from J; bases unmatched to any gene: 9.

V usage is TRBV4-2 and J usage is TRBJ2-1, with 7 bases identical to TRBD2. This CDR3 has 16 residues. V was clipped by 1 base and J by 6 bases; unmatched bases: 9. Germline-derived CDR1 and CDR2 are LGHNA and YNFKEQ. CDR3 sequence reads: CASSQARDGGGNEQFF. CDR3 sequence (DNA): TGTGCCAGCAGCCAAGCAAGAGATGGCGGGGGCAATGAGCAGTTCTTC.

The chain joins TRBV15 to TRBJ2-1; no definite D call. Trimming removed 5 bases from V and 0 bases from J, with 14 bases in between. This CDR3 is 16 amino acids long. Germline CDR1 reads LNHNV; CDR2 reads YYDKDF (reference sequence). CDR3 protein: CATSLRLSPSYNEQFF. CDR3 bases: TGTGCCACCAGCCTCAGACTGAGCCCCTCCTACAATGAGCAGTTCTTC.

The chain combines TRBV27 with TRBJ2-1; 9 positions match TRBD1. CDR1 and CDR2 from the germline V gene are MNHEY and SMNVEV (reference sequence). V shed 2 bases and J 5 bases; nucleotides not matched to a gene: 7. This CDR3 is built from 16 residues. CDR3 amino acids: CASSLSLGQGNNEQFF. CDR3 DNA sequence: TGTGCCAGCAGTTTAAGTCTAGGACAGGGGAACAATGAGCAGTTCTTC.

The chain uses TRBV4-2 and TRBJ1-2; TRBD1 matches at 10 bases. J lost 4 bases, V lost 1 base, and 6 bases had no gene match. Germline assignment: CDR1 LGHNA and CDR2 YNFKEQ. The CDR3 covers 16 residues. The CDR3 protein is CASSQGQGALGYGYTF. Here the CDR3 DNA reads TGTGCCAGCAGCCAAGGACAGGGGGCTCTGGGCTATGGCTACACCTTC.

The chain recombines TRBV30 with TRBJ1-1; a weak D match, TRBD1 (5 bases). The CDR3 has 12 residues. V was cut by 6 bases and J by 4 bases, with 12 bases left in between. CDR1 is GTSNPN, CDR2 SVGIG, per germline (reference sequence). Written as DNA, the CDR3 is TGTGCCTGCCGCCCGGGGGGCACTGAAGCTTTCTTT. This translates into CACRPGGTEAFF.

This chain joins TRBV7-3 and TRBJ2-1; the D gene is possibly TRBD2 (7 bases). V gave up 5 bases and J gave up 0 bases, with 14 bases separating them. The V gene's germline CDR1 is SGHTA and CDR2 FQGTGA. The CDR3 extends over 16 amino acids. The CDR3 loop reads CASSAGGGGSYNEQFF. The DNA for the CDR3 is TGTGCCAGCAGCGCCGGAGGGGGGGGCTCCTACAATGAGCAGTTCTTC.

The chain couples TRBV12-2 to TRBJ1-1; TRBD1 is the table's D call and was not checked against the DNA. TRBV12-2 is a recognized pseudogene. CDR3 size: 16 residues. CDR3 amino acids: CAPKTDTSIHNTEAFF. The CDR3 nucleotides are TGTGCACCGAAAACAGACACCAGTATTCACAACACTGAAGCTTTCTTT.

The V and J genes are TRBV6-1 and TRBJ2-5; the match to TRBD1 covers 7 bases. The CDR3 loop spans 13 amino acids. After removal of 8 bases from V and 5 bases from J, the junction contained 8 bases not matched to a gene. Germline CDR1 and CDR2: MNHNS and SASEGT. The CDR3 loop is CASAGGRGETQYF. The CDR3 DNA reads TGTGCCAGCGCTGGGGGCAGGGGGGAGACCCAGTACTTC.

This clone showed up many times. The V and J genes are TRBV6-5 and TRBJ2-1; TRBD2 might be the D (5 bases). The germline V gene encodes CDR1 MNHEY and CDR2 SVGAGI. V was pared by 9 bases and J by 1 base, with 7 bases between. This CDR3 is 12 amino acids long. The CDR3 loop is CASRGSYNEQFF. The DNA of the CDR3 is TGTGCCAGTCGGGGTTCCTACAATGAGCAGTTCTTC.

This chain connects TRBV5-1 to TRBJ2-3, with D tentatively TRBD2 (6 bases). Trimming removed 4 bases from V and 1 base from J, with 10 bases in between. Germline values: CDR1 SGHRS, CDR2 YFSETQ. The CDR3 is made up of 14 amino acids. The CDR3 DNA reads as TGCGCCAGCAGCCCACCGGGAGGCACAGATACGCAGTATTTT. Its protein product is CASSPPGGTDTQYF. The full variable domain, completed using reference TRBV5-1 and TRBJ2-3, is KAGVTQTPRYLIKTRGQQVTLSCSPISGHRSVSWYQQTPGQGLQFLFEYFSETQRNKGNFPGRFSGRQFSNSRSEMNVSTLELGDSALYLCASSPPGGTDTQYFGPGTRLTVL.

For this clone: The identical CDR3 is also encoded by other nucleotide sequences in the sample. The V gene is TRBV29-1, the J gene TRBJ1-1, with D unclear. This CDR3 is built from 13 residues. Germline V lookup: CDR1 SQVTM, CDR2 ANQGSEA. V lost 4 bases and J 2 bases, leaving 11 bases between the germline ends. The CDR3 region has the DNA TGCAGCGTTGTCGCAGCTAGTAACACTGAAGCTTTCTTT. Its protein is CSVVAASNTEAFF.

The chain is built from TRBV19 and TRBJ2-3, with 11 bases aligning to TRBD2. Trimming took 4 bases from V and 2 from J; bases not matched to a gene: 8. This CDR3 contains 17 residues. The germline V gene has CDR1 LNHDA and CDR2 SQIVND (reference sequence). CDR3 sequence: CASSTGRLAGITDTQYF. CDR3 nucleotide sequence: TGTGCCAGTAGTACGGGGAGACTAGCGGGGATCACAGATACGCAGTATTTT.

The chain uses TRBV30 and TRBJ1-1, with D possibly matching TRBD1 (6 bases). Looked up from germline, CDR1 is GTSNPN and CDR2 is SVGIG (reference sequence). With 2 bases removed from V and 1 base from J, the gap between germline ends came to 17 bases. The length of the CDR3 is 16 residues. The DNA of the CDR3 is TGTGCCTGGAGTTCCCGAGGGGGTGGTGGGAACACTGAAGCTTTCTTT. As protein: CAWSSRGGGGNTEAFF.

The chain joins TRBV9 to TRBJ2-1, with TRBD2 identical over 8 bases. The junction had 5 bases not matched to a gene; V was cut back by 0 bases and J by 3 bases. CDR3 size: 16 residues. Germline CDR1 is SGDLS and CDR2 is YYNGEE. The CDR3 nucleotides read TGTGCCAGCAGCGTAGAGGGCGGGGGGAACTACAATGAGCAGTTCTTC. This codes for CASSVEGGGNYNEQFF.

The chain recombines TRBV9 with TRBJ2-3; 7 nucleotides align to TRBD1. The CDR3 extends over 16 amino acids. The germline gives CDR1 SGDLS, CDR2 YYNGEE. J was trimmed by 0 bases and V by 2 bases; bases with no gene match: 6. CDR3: CASSVAEGASTDTQYF. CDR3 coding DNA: TGTGCCAGCAGCGTCGCAGAGGGGGCAAGCACAGATACGCAGTATTTT.